The T cell receptor (beta chain) described here comes from a study of T-cell reconstitution after alpha-beta-depleted transplantation in children. This clonotype was seen ten or more times. This CDR3 comprises 16 residues. V was trimmed by 0 bases and J by 1 base, leaving 7 bases between them. Germline CDR1 and CDR2: LNHNV and YYDKDF (reference sequence). Molecular barcoding with unique molecular identifiers was used for the TCRbeta library. One entry per CDR3 protein results from TCRdb running MiXCR on the PCR reads. This table holds roughly 590,000 distinct CDR3 sequences, around 17% found once. The TCR comes from a human donor who donated a stem cell graft to a child with acute myeloid leukemia. This chain joins TRBV15 and TRBJ1-6; TRBD1 might be the D (5 bases). The specimen was PBMCs from the stem cell graft donor, collected from the stem cell graft. The CDR3 loop is CATSREGESYNSPLHF. CDR3 sequence (DNA): TGTGCCACCAGCAGAGAAGGGGAGTCCTATAATTCACCCCTCCACTTT.